The 18 T cell receptor beta chains below were found in one sample sequenced in a study of T cells in women clearing cervical HPV infection. The assay was immunoSEQ multiplex PCR, and TCRdb's table has in-frame clones only and misses some. Its clone listing holds about 30,000 clones. The sample was blood buffy coat. These receptors all stem from a woman aged 18-70 years with a cervical HPV16 infection that either progressed to CIN3+ or cleared (not recorded which).

To note about this clone: Germline and junction disagree at one end, which may indicate a read error. The CDR3 end is not reached by the read, which stops 3 residues before it; the germline J gene fills it in. The V gene is TRBV7-2, the J gene TRBJ1-2; TRBD1 is a possible D gene (6 bases). Germline values: CDR1 SGHTA, CDR2 FQGNSA. The CDR3 spans 14 residues. Partial CDR3 DNA: TGTGCCAGCAGTTTCATCCAGGGGCACTACGGC. Protein: CASSFIQGHYG. The complete CDR3 protein is CASSFIQGHYGYTF.

Points on this clone: The sequenced fragment ends 3 residues before the CDR3 boundary, so the rest is inferred from the germline J gene. The genes are TRBV11-2 and TRBJ2-7; D perhaps matches TRBD1 (6 bases). This CDR3 has 14 amino acids. Germline values: CDR1 SGHAT, CDR2 FQNNGV. V lost 1 base to trimming and J lost 4 bases, with 11 bases between them. The chain's CDR3 is CASSLAGEEYEQYF. The DNA read from the CDR3 is TGTGCCAGCAGCTTAGCAGGGGAAGAGTACGAG.

Notes on this clone: The read terminates 3 residues before the CDR3 end, so the remaining end is supplied by the germline J gene. This chain uses TRBV19 with TRBJ1-1; D possibly corresponds to TRBD1 (5 bases). Germline values: CDR1 LNHDA, CDR2 SQIVND (reference sequence). The CDR3 extends over 15 amino acids. V dropped 4 bases and J dropped 1 base, with 13 bases sitting between them. The DNA read from the CDR3 is TGTGCCAGTAGTACCCCTACAGGCTGGAACACTGAA. It translates to CASSTPTGWNTE. The complete CDR3 protein is CASSTPTGWNTEAFF.

Concerning this clone: The CDR3 extends 3 residues past the end of the read, so its final part is completed from the germline J gene. The chain is built from TRBV19 and TRBJ1-2, with D hard to call. The CDR3 is 15 amino acids. The germline V gene encodes CDR1 LNHDA and CDR2 SQIVND (reference sequence). The CDR3 bases that were read are TGTGCCAGTAGCATCTTAGCGGGAGAGTCGTACGAC. This encodes CASSILAGESYD. The whole CDR3 protein reads CASSILAGESYDYTF. The full variable domain, in which reference TRBV19 and TRBJ1-2 provide the parts outside the CDR3, is DGGITQSPKYLFRKEGQNVTLSCEQNLNHDAMYWYRQDPGQGLRLIYYSQIVNDFQKGDIAEGYSVSREKKESFPLTVTSAQKNPTAFYLCASSILAGESYDYTFGSGTRLTVV.

The DNA read from the CDR3 is TGTGCCAGCAGTTCCGGGACAGGGATGTACGAG. It specifies CASSSGTGMYE. In full, the CDR3 is CASSSGTGMYEQYF. The chain carries TRBV2 and TRBJ2-7, with 9 bases identical to TRBD1. The read terminates 3 residues before the CDR3 end, so the remaining end is supplied by the germline J gene. Germline trimming cut 5 bases from V and 4 bases from J; bases unmatched to any gene: 6. Germline CDR1 reads SNHLY; CDR2 reads FYNNEI. This CDR3 spans 14 amino acids.

Points on this clone: The read gets to within 3 residues of the CDR3 end, and the germline J gene fills in the rest. The chain couples TRBV5-4 to TRBJ2-5, with 12 bases aligning to TRBD2. Germline values: CDR1 SGHNT, CDR2 YYREEE (reference sequence). The junction had 8 bases not matched to a gene; V was cut back by 4 bases and J by 4 bases. The CDR3 spans 16 residues. The CDR3 is CASSSASGRGRETQYF. The sequenced part of the CDR3 DNA is TGTGCCAGCAGCAGCGCTAGCGGGAGGGGGAGAGAGACC.

For this clone: The read falls 3 residues short of the CDR3 end, and the missing part is taken from the germline J gene. The chain recombines TRBV19 with TRBJ2-1; 9 nucleotides align to TRBD2. Per the germline V gene, CDR1 is LNHDA and CDR2 is SQIVND (reference sequence). The CDR3 consists of 14 residues. The trim removed 2 bases at V and 6 bases at J, leaving 2 bases unmatched. CDR3 protein: CASSILAGPNEQFF. The part of the CDR3 DNA that was read is TGTGCCAGTAGTATACTAGCGGGACCCAATGAG.

Comments on this clone: The CDR3 extends 3 residues past the end of the read, so its final part is completed from the germline J gene. This sequence joins TRBV10-3 and TRBJ1-2, with D perhaps TRBD1 (6 bases). Trimming stripped 8 bases from V and 6 bases from J, with 22 bases between. Germline lookup yields CDR1 ENHRY and CDR2 SYGVKD. The CDR3 is made up of 15 amino acids. The DNA read from the CDR3 is TGTGCCATCGACCAGAACGAAAAGGGGGGGGATGGC. It translates to CAIDQNEKGGDG. The entire CDR3 protein is CAIDQNEKGGDGYTF.

On this clone: With the read ending 3 residues before the CDR3 end, the germline J gene is used to fill in that end. J is TRBJ1-5 and V is TRBV5-1, with 10 bases aligning to TRBD1. The V and J ends lost 4 bases and 5 bases, in that order; junction bases with no gene match: 6. The CDR3 spans 15 residues. Germline CDR1 reads SGHRS; CDR2 reads YFSETQ. The CDR3: CASSERTGGHQPQHF. The covered CDR3 bases are TGCGCCAGCAGCGAAAGGACAGGGGGTCATCAGCCC. Variable domain in full (rest from reference TRBV5-1 and TRBJ1-5): KAGVTQTPRYLIKTRGQQVTLSCSPISGHRSVSWYQQTPGQGLQFLFEYFSETQRNKGNFPGRFSGRQFSNSRSEMNVSTLELGDSALYLCASSERTGGHQPQHFGDGTRLSIL.

Notes on this clone: The read ends 3 residues early relative to the CDR3; the germline J gene fills the gap. The chain has TRBV2 and TRBJ1-6; the D gene is possibly TRBD1 (5 bases). Trimming removed 4 bases at V and 7 bases at J, with 14 bases between. Germline CDR1 is SNHLY and CDR2 is FYNNEI. The CDR3 runs to 15 residues. The CDR3 sequence is CASSGSTGGNSPLHF. The DNA read from the CDR3 is TGTGCCAGCAGTGGTTCTACGGGGGGGAATTCACCC.

CDR3 bases read: TGTGCCAGCAGTAACCGCGGAGGGGCGAACACTGAA. Amino acid sequence: CASSNRGGANTE. From start to end, the CDR3 is CASSNRGGANTEAFF. The V gene is TRBV2, the J gene TRBJ1-1; TRBD1 might be the D (5 bases). The CDR3 end lies 3 residues beyond the end of the read and is filled in from the germline J gene. Germline V gives CDR1 SNHLY, CDR2 FYNNEI. This CDR3 is built from 15 residues. Between the trimmed V and J ends, which lost 5 bases and 1 base, there was a span of 14 bases.

As concerns this clone: The read falls 3 residues short of the CDR3 end, and the missing part is taken from the germline J gene. This sequence joins TRBV4-1 and TRBJ2-7, with D perhaps TRBD2 (7 bases). The length of the CDR3 is 13 residues. In germline, CDR1 is MGHRA, CDR2 YSYEKL. V lost 2 bases and J 6 bases, leaving 11 bases between the germline ends. CDR3 DNA (partial): TGCGCCAGCAGCCAATCGGGGGGCTCCGAG. Translated, it gives CASSQSGGSE. The entire CDR3 reads CASSQSGGSEQYF.

The CDR3 spells CASSRTGGAGGELFF. CDR3 DNA (partial): TGTGCCAGCAGCCGGACAGGGGGCGCGGGAGGGGAG. The V call is TRBV11-2, the J call TRBJ2-2, with TRBD1 matching 11 bases. From the germline J gene comes the end of the CDR3, since the read stops 3 residues before it. V lost 5 bases, J lost 8 bases, and 7 bases stayed unmatched. This CDR3 has 15 amino acids. CDR1 is SGHAT, CDR2 FQNNGV, per germline.

Concerning this clone itself: The read terminates 3 residues ahead of where the CDR3 ends, so the germline J gene completes it. The V gene is TRBV30, the J gene TRBJ2-5; 8 nucleotides line up with TRBD1. With V trimmed by 7 bases and J by 2 bases, 12 bases remained unmatched. Germline values: CDR1 GTSNPN, CDR2 SVGIG (reference sequence). There are 15 residues in the CDR3. The CDR3 spells CAFRDRQGWQETQYF. The CDR3 bases that were read are TGTGCCTTCCGGGACAGGCAAGGTTGGCAAGAGACC.

A word on this clone: The CDR3 goes on 3 residues after the read ends, and that part is filled in from the germline J gene. The chain couples TRBV20-1 to TRBJ2-3, with D tentatively TRBD2 (5 bases). V lost 5 bases and J lost 2, with 11 bases in between. Looked up from germline, CDR1 is DFQATT and CDR2 is SNEGSKA (reference sequence). CDR3 length equals 13 residues. CDR3 DNA, as far as it was read: TGCAGTGCTGGGAAGACTATCACAGATACG. Protein: CSAGKTITDT. The full CDR3 sequence reads CSAGKTITDTQYF.

Comments on this clone: Read data end 3 residues before the CDR3 end; the end is taken from the germline J gene. The chain links TRBV18 to TRBJ2-5; D call uncertain. From germline, CDR1 is KGHSH and CDR2 LQKENI. The CDR3 totals 11 residues. Trimming left V 6 bases short and J 2 bases short, with 4 bases between. The CDR3 protein is CASSPQETQYF. CDR3 DNA (partial): TGTGCCAGCTCCCCTCAAGAGACC.

Concerning this clone: The read gets to within 3 residues of the CDR3 end, and the germline J gene fills in the rest. The V gene is TRBV19, the J gene TRBJ2-1, with D possibly matching TRBD1 (6 bases). The CDR3 totals 15 residues. Trimming cost V 5 bases and J 3 bases, with 14 bases left between them. Per germline, CDR1 LNHDA and CDR2 SQIVND (reference sequence). The covered CDR3 bases are TGTGCCAGTAGTGTCGGGACATATTACTACAATGAG. Residues: CASSVGTYYYNE. The whole CDR3 protein reads CASSVGTYYYNEQFF.

Notes on this clone: The read ends 3 residues shy of where the CDR3 ends; the end is completed using the germline J gene. The chain couples TRBV2 to TRBJ2-2, with D possibly being TRBD2 (7 bases). Germline V gives CDR1 SNHLY, CDR2 FYNNEI. There are 16 residues in the CDR3. The part of the CDR3 DNA that was read is TGTGCCAGCAGTGGGATGTGGGGGGGCGTCGATTCACCG. Translation: CASSGMWGGVDSP. In full, the CDR3 is CASSGMWGGVDSPLFF.